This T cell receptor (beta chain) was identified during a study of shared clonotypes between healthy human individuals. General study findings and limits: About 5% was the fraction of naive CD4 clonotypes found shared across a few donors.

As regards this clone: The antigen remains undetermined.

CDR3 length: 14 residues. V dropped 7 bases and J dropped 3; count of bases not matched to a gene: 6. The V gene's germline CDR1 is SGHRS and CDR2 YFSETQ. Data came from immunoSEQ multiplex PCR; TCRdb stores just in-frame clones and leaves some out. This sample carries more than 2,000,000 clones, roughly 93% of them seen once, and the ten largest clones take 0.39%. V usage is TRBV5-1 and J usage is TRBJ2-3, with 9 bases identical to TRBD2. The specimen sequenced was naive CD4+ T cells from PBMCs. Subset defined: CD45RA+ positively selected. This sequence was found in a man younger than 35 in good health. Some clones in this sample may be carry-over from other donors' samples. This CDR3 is CASGAGGGTDTQYF. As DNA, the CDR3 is TGCGCCAGCGGCGCGGGAGGGGGGACAGATACGCAGTATTTT.